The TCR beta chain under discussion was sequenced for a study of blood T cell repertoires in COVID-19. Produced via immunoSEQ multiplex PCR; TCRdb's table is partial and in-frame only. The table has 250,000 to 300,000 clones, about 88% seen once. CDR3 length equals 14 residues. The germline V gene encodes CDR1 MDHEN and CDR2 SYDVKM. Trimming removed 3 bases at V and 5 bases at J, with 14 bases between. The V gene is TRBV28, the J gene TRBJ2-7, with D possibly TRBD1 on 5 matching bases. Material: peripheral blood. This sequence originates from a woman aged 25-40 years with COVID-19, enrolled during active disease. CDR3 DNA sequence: TGTGCCAGCAGTTTGGGGCAGGGTTCCCACGAGCAGTACTTC. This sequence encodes CASSLGQGSHEQYF. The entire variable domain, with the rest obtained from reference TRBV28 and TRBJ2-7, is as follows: DVKVTQSSRYLVKRTGEKVFLECVQDMDHENMFWYRQDPGLGLRLIYFSYDVKMKEKGDIPEGYSVSREKKERFSLILESASTNQTSMYLCASSLGQGSHEQYFGPGTRLTVT.